These T cell receptor beta chains were read from a single sample in a study of cytomegalovirus exposure and HLA in healthy donors. Method: immunoSEQ multiplex PCR; TCRdb's copy keeps in-frame clones and lacks some. The repertoire consists of some 110,000 clones, with approximately 80% occurring once and the leading ten covering around 5.2%. The sequenced sample was PBMCs. These receptors came from a man between 50 and 59 years old in good health and CMV-seropositive. Each CDR3 is given without its conserved first and last residue. Fields, in order: J gene, V gene, CDR3 protein.

TRBJ1-2	TRBV5-1	ASSLGDRRTGSNYGYT
TRBJ2-5	TRBV4-1	ASSPGPGVTQETQY
TRBJ2-4	TRBV5-1	ASSSTGGAYIQY
TRBJ1-2	TRBV7-2	ASSLVVGSQGGNYGYT
TRBJ2-1	TRBV19	ASRTGTSGRGYEQF
TRBJ2-1	TRBV4-1	ASSQASGGNYNEQF
TRBJ1-4	TRBV9	ASSVAGATNEKLF
TRBJ2-2	TRBV30	AWKPLGRVTGELF
TRBJ1-2	TRBV30	AWSPRGGYT
TRBJ2-5	TRBV5-1	ASNAGGLGGQETQY
TRBJ1-4	TRBV10-3	AIRELQGNRLF
TRBJ2-2	TRBV27	ASRRGQGTGELF
TRBJ2-3	TRBV14	ASSRDRTQY
TRBJ1-1	TRBV10-3	AISEESRSF
TRBJ1-5	TRBV11-2	ASSLDGAQPQH
TRBJ1-2	TRBV28	ASSPYVLDYGYT
TRBJ2-1	TRBV12-5	ASGLFNNEQF
TRBJ2-7	TRBV29-1	SVRQGLLNNNYEQY
TRBJ1-4	TRBV10-3	AISESSATGGKLF
TRBJ2-1	TRBV19	ATQLARSSYNEQF
TRBJ1-2	TRBV4-1	ASSQDPDGGYGYT
TRBJ1-2	TRBV7-2	ASSLEGGIGYGYT
TRBJ1-6	TRBV6-5	ASRTRQLNSPLH
TRBJ2-2	TRBV5-1	ASSFGGLAGSPNTGELF
TRBJ2-2	TRBV19	ASSILDRVGTGELF
TRBJ1-5	TRBV9	ASSDRGGNQPQH
TRBJ2-1	TRBV29-1	SATFTSGPGREQF
TRBJ2-3	TRBV9	ASTSRGRGTDTQY
TRBJ2-3	TRBV30	ATSGFRTDTQY
TRBJ2-7	TRBV15	ATSRARQVGSYEQY
TRBJ2-7	TRBV6-1	ASSLQGPQY
TRBJ1-2	TRBV9	ASSVGVGQVYGYT
TRBJ1-1	TRBV18	ASSPPPNTEAF
TRBJ2-6	TRBV7-9	ASNGDGGAGANVLT
TRBJ1-6	TRBV4-3	ASSLTGYRNSPLH
TRBJ1-3	TRBV28	ASTSGTYGGNTIY
TRBJ2-7	TRBV18	ASSPSVIYEQY
TRBJ1-1	TRBV4-1	ASQGVVNTEAF
TRBJ1-2	TRBV6-6	ASSSPDRGGNYGYT
TRBJ1-3	TRBV4-1	ASSQLPGTPESSGNTIY
TRBJ1-1	TRBV18	ASSPFPGQKNTEAF
TRBJ2-3	TRBV15	ATSRRQGLPSTDTQY
TRBJ1-5	TRBV15	ATSDDTDQPQH
TRBJ1-2	TRBV6-6	ASKYGSYGYT
TRBJ2-5	TRBV5-1	ASSSGQGGYQETQY
TRBJ1-3	TRBV15	ATSRDLGYSGNTIY
TRBJ2-1	TRBV19	ASRSTGTSYNEQF
TRBJ2-7	TRBV5-1	ASSLGSGEGYLY